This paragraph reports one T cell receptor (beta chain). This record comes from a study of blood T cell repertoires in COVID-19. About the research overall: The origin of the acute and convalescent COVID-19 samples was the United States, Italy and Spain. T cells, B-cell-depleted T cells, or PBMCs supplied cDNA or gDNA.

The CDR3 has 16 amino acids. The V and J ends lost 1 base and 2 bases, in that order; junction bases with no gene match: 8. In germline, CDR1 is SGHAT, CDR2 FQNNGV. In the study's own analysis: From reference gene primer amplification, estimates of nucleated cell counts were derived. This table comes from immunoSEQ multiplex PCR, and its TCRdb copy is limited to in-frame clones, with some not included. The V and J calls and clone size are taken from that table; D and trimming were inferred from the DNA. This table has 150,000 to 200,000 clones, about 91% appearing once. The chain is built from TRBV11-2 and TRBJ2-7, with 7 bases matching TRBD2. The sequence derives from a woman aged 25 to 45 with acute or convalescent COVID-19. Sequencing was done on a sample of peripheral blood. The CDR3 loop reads CASSLGPLANPYEQYF. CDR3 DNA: TGTGCCAGCAGCTTAGGGCCACTAGCGAACCCCTACGAGCAGTACTTC.